This T cell receptor (beta chain) was captured by sequencing in a study of T cells in Graves' hyperthyroidism and ophthalmopathy (dated by TCRdb to about 2019). For the study in its entirety: Peripheral blood samples were taken at initial diagnosis, before any treatment was given. To identify distinguishing TCR V-J signatures, a discovery cohort of around 100 patients was used, comprising roughly 45 with Graves' ophthalmopathy and 55 to 65 with stable Graves' hyperthyroidism. An independent validation cohort of about 20 hyperthyroidism patients and 17 patients who later progressed to ophthalmopathy tested prospective prediction of ophthalmopathy. The 90 to 100 discovery patients were randomly divided into training and test sets at a 7:3 ratio. In about six Graves' hyperthyroidism patients, the study also compared T-cell repertoires from thyroid tissue with T-cell repertoires from blood. After blood sampling, hyperthyroidism patients were treated with methimazole at a starting dose of 30 mg daily, and ophthalmopathy patients were treated with high-dose intravenous methylprednisolone. The paper describes TCR Vbeta CDR3 sequencing of around 130 peripheral blood samples, made up of 43 ophthalmopathy patients, more than 70 hyperthyroidism patients and roughly 17 progressor patients.

Remarks on this clonotype: Its binding antigen is unknown. No base quality values were provided; no much bigger clone lies one nucleotide off.

The research as a whole found: A model built on a 13 V-J signature distinguished ophthalmopathy from stable hyperthyroidism, reaching approximately 89% sensitivity and under 84% specificity in cross-validation and 80%/75% in testing. Most expanded thyroid clonotypes (frequency above 0.001) were also detected in blood, suggesting blood repertoires may reflect thyroid immune responses. No statistical method was used to set the sample size in advance, and investigators knew the group allocation. In validation, the model predicted progression to ophthalmopathy with 55% to 71% sensitivity and around 72% specificity, a median of about six months before onset.

The V end loses 0 bases and the J end loses 7 bases, and a stretch of 18 bases separates them. Per the germline V gene, LGHNA is the CDR1 and YSLEER is the CDR2. From the cysteine through the phenylalanine, the CDR3 covers 16 amino acids. Only CDR3 DNA is held: 48 bases, read in frame from base 1. Stable Graves' hyperthyroidism was defined as no progression to ophthalmopathy during 18 months of follow-up. Hyperthyroidism patients were newly diagnosed, had a disease duration of under 2 months, and were aged 18 to 65 years. Patients with uncontrolled infections, other autoimmune diseases, pregnancy or lactation were excluded. Diagnoses relied on clinical symptoms, serum thyroxine and TRAb, thyroid ultrasound and orbital computed tomography. Ficoll-Paque density gradient centrifugation was used to isolate PBMCs from approximately 11 ml of fresh peripheral blood. Trizol reagent was used to extract total RNA, and RNA quality was then checked on an Agilent 2100 Bioanalyzer.

The TCR beta CDR3 regions were amplified from the RNA transcripts. For the first round of RT-PCR on the TCR CDR3, the HTBI primer set was used together with the Qiagen OneStep RT-PCR kit. The libraries were constructed in a second round of multiplex PCR and then size-selected and purified. The libraries were sequenced on an Illumina HiSeq2000 using paired-end 100 bp reads. Processing in the source paper ran as follows. SOAPnuke was used to process the raw data, removing reads that contained adapters or uncalled bases, had a mean Phred below 15, or lacked an exact match to the constant primer or identifier. High-quality paired reads were merged using COPE v1.2.5, and each unique nucleotide sequence was defined as a clonotype. MiTCR v1.1 was used to align the clonotypes against IMGT TRBV, TRBD and TRBJ reference segments. Only V-J combinations with frequency above 0.0001, covering 98% to 99.2% of repertoires, were analysed. A TCS score was defined as the ratio of F50 (clonal expansion) to E x V (chaos), with BLOSUM62-based TCRdist applied between CDR3 peptides within each V-J. Welch's t-statistics and random forest reduced roughly 500 V-J features to 13, which were used in a naive Bayes classifier (R e1071). Clones were called with MiXCR by TCRdb after fastp trimmed the public reads at Q25, and only in-frame beta chains were retained. Identical CDR3 proteins give one entry, which carries the most common genes and DNA. V and J calls and clone size were set by TCRdb, not the authors. The sample profile shows fewer than 700,000 distinct CDR3 sequences; about 16% of them were found once. The ten largest clonotypes hold approximately 3.9% of the sample.

The chain uses TRBV4-3 and TRBJ1-1, with an unclear D gene assignment. This receptor was taken from a woman in her 30s with Graves' hyperthyroidism. The specimen was blood. The encoded CDR3 is CASSQDEGWTAGEAFF. Here is the DNA: TGCGCCAGCAGCCAAGATGAGGGTTGGACGGCTGGTGAAGCTTTCTTT.